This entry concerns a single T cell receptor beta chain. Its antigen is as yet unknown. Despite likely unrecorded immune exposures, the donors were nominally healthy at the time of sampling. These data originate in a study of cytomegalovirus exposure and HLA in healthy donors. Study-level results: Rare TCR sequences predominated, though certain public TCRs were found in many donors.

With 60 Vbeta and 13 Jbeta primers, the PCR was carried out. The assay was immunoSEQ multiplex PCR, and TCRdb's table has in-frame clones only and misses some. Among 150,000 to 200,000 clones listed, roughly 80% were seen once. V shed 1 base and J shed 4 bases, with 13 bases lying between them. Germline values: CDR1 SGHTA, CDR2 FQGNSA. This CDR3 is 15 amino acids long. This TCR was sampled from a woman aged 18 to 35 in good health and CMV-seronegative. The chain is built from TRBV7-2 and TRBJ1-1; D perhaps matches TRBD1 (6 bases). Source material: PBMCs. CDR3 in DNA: TGTGCCAGCAGCTTAGGAAGTGGACAGACCACTGAAGCTTTCTTT. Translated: CASSLGSGQTTEAFF.